These T cell receptor beta chains were read from a single sample in a study of vaccination effects on CD4 cells after COVID-19. This table comes from immunoSEQ multiplex PCR, and its TCRdb copy is limited to in-frame clones, with some not included. This sample has some 41,000 clones, with just over 75% found just once. These TCRs are of unknown antigen specificity. Material: CD4+ T cells from PBMCs cultured with SARS-CoV-2 spike peptides, obtained before COVID-19 vaccination. The source of these receptors is a human donor who received a COVID-19 vaccine. Both conserved end residues are part of each CDR3. The D gene is left open where the match is weak. A row's size may be missing; if present it is once, few, many or a size class.

J | V | D | size | DNA | CDR3
TRBJ1-1 | TRBV7-3 | TRBD1 | NA | TGTGCCAGCAGCTTACGTAGGGGGCAGGCAGCTTTCTTT | CASSLRRGQAAFF
TRBJ2-1 | TRBV5-5 | TRBD2 | NA | TGTGCCAGCAGCGACGAGCGGGGGGGTTCCTACAATGAGCAGTTCTTC | CASSDERGGSYNEQFF
TRBJ1-5 | TRBV18 | NA | NA | TGTGCCAGCTCACCGGGAGGGGCGGATCAGCCCCAGCATTTT | CASSPGGADQPQHF
TRBJ2-2 | TRBV6-2/TRBV6-3 | NA | NA | TGTGCCAGCAGTTACCGCAGGCCCAACACCGGGGAGCTGTTTTTT | CASSYRRPNTGELFF
TRBJ1-5 | TRBV28 | TRBD1 | NA | TGTGCCAGCAGTTTAAGGACAGGGGCCGACCTTAGGCAGCCCCAGCATTTT | CASSLRTGADLRQPQHF
TRBJ1-5 | TRBV4-1 | NA | NA | TGCGCCAGCAGCCAATCGGAGTTTAGAAGCAATCAGCCCCAGCATTTT | CASSQSEFRSNQPQHF
TRBJ2-1 | TRBV5-4 | NA | once | TGTGCCAGCAGCTTGGGGTCTCACCCTGAGTACAATGAGCAGTTCTTC | CASSLGSHPEYNEQFF
TRBJ1-2 | TRBV3-1/TRBV3-2 | NA | NA | TGTGCCAGCAGCCGCAGACTTTCTGGCTACACCTTC | CASSRRLSGYTF
TRBJ2-5 | TRBV7-9 | NA | NA | TGTGCCAGCAGCCTCGACCCAAGACAGCCCCAAGAGACCCAGTACTTC | CASSLDPRQPQETQYF
TRBJ2-5 | TRBV18 | TRBD1 | once | TGTGCCAGCTCACCGGGGACAGTTTTTAACTTC | CASSPGTVFNF
TRBJ2-5 | TRBV7-9 | TRBD2 | NA | TGTGCCAGCAGCTTGCGGGGGGGGGATCAAGAGACCCAGTACTTC | CASSLRGGDQETQYF
TRBJ1-2 | TRBV11-2 | NA | NA | TGTGCCAGCAGCTTAGGGTCTGCTAACTATGGCTACACCTTC | CASSLGSANYGYTF
TRBJ2-3 | TRBV7-3 | NA | few | TGTGCCAGCAGCCCCACCGGAGGGGAAAGAAGCACAGATACGCAGTATTTT | CASSPTGGERSTDTQYF
TRBJ2-5 | TRBV30 | NA | once | TGTGCCTGGAGTGTACTCGCCCAAGAGACCCAGTACTTC | CAWSVLAQETQYF
TRBJ2-5 | TRBV6-5 | NA | NA | TGTGCCATAAGCCAGGGTTTGGGCGAGACCCAGTACTTC | CAISQGLGETQYF
TRBJ1-5 | TRBV10-3 | NA | NA | TGTGCCATCAGACAGGACGACGGGGGCAATCAGCCCCAGCATTTT | CAIRQDDGGNQPQHF
TRBJ2-6 | TRBV5-1 | NA | NA | TGCGCCAGCAGCTTTGAAGGGCCTGGGGCCAACGTCCTGACTTTC | CASSFEGPGANVLTF
TRBJ1-1 | TRBV4-1 | TRBD1 | NA | TGCGCCAGCAGCCAAGCCGACAGGGGGATGAACACTGAAGCTTTCTTT | CASSQADRGMNTEAFF
TRBJ1-5 | TRBV2 | NA | NA | TGTGCCAGCAGTGTGGAGGGCACCAATCAGCCCCAGCATTTT | CASSVEGTNQPQHF
TRBJ1-2 | TRBV6-5 | NA | NA | TGTGCCAGCAGGTCCGGGGGATTCGGCTATGGCTACACCTTC | CASRSGGFGYGYTF